This entry features one TCR beta chain sequence. Its antigen is not known. Researchers ran the PCR with 60 Vbeta and 13 Jbeta primers. As processed by the authors: There were tens of millions of unique TCR beta chains by a later count, and about 12 million of them were shared. Data came from immunoSEQ multiplex PCR; TCRdb stores just in-frame clones and leaves some out. V and J calls plus clone size are reproduced from that table; the DNA served to infer D and trimming. The data hold roughly 130,000 clones, with roughly 68% observed a single time. This specimen comes from a study of cytomegalovirus exposure and HLA in healthy donors. Study-level points and caveats: In an earlier analysis, productive rearrangement rates for most beta V segments clustered near 87% or 30%.

The V segment lost 7 bases and the J segment 2 bases; nucleotides outside the gene matches: 3. The CDR3 runs 14 residues. Germline V gene sequence: CDR1 LNHDA, CDR2 SQIVND (reference sequence). The chain employs TRBV19 and TRBJ2-3; TRBD2 matches at 10 bases. This receptor was identified in a woman between 45 and 60 years old in good health and CMV-seropositive. The sample comprised PBMCs. CDR3 coding DNA: TGTGCCAGTACACTAGCGGGGTTCACAGATACGCAGTATTTT. Its protein is CASTLAGFTDTQYF.